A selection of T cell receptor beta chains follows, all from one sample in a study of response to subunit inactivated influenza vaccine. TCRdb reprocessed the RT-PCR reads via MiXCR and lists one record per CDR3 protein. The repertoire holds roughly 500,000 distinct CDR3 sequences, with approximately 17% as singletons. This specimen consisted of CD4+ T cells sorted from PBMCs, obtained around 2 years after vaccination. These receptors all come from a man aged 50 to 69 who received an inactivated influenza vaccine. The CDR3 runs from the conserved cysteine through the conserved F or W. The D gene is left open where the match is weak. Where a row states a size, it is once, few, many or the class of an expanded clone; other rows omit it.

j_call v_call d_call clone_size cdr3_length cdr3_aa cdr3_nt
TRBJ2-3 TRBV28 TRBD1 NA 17 CASSLEKGGSGRDTQYF TGTGCCAGCAGTTTAGAAAAAGGGGGCTCCGGGCGTGATACGCAGTATTTT
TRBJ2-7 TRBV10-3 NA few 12 CAISQTTYEQYF TGTGCCATCAGCCAAACGACCTACGAGCAGTACTTC
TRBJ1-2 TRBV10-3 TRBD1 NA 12 CAIGDRDYGYTF TGTGCCATTGGGGACAGGGACTATGGCTACACCTTC
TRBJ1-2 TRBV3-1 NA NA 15 CASSPTGVHYHGYTF TGTGCCAGCAGCCCCACGGGGGTCCACTACCATGGCTACACCTTC
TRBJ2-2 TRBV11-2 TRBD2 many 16 CASSPAGGINTGELFF TGTGCCAGCAGCCCCGCGGGGGGGATTAACACCGGGGAGCTGTTTTTT
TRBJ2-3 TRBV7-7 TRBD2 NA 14 CASSLNSAGGTQYF TGTGCTAGCAGCTTAAACTCGGCGGGGGGTACGCAGTATTTT
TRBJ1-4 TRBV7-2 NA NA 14 CASSRHGTNEKLFF TGTGCCAGCAGCCGACACGGGACTAATGAAAAACTGTTTTTT
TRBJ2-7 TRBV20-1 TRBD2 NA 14 CSAPSGRIGYEQYF TGCAGTGCTCCGAGCGGGAGGATAGGTTACGAGCAGTACTTC
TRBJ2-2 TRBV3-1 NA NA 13 CASSDIYTGELFF TGTGCCAGCAGCGACATATACACCGGGGAGCTGTTTTTT
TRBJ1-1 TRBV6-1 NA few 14 CASNQDRANTEAFF TGTGCCAGCAACCAAGACAGAGCGAACACTGAAGCTTTCTTT
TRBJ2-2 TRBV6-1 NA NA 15 CASSRDPGVTGELFF TGTGCCAGCAGTCGAGACCCCGGGGTCACCGGGGAGCTGTTTTTT
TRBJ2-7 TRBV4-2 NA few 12 CASSRERHEQYF TGTGCCAGCAGCCGAGAAAGGCACGAGCAGTACTTC
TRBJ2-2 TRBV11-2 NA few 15 CASSLGAQGTGELFF TGTGCCAGCAGCTTAGGTGCCCAAGGGACCGGGGAGCTGTTTTTT
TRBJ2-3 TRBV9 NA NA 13 CASSRVRTDTQYF TGTGCCAGCAGCAGAGTTAGGACAGATACGCAGTATTTT
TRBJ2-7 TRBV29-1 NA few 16 CSGGVAGTSNTYEQYF TGCAGCGGGGGAGTCGCCGGGACAAGCAATACCTACGAGCAGTACTTC
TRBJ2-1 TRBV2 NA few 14 CASDRQGIHNEQFF TGTGCCAGCGACCGCCAGGGGATCCACAATGAGCAGTTCTTC
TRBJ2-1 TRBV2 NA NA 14 CASSTLDGYNEQFF TGTGCCAGCAGTACGTTGGACGGTTACAATGAGCAGTTCTTC
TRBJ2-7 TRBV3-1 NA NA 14 CASSQQGARHEQYF TGTGCCAGCAGCCAACAAGGGGCTCGGCACGAGCAGTACTTC
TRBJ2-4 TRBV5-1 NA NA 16 CASSLQGPVAKNIQYF TGCGCCAGCAGCTTGCAGGGGCCCGTAGCCAAAAACATTCAGTACTTC
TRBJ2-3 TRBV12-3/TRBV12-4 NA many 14 CASSSTAGADTQYF TGTGCCAGCAGCTCCACCGCAGGGGCAGATACGCAGTATTTT
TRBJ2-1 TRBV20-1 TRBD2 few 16 CSARGTSESSYNEQFF TGCAGTGCTAGAGGGACTAGCGAGAGCTCCTACAATGAGCAGTTCTTC
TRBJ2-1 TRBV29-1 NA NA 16 CSVGAVGGSSYNEQFF TGCAGCGTTGGGGCTGTCGGAGGAAGCTCCTACAATGAGCAGTTCTTC
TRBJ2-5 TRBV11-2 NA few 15 CASSWFSGGRKTQYF TGTGCCAGCAGCTGGTTTAGCGGTGGTAGGAAGACCCAGTACTTC
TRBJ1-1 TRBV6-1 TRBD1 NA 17 CASSLRGTAGTNTEAFF TGTGCCAGCAGCCTCAGGGGGACGGCGGGGACGAACACTGAAGCTTTCTTT
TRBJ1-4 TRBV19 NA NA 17 CASSIPLRVATNEKLFF TGTGCCAGTAGTATACCCCTCCGAGTTGCAACTAATGAAAAACTGTTTTTT
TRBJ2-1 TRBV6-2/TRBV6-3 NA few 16 CASSWGGDTSSAVRFF TGTGCCAGCAGTTGGGGGGGCGATACATCTAGTGCGGTGAGGTTCTTC
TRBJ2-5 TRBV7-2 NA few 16 CASSSQTLIPGETQYF TGTGCCAGCAGCTCCCAAACTTTGATCCCGGGAGAGACCCAGTACTTC
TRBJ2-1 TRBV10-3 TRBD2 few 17 CAISESPSLAGYNEQFF TGTGCCATCAGTGAGTCCCCATCGCTAGCGGGGTACAATGAGCAGTTCTTC
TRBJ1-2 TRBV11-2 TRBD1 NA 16 CASSLASGGINYGYTF TGTGCCAGCAGCTTAGCTTCAGGGGGAATTAACTATGGCTACACCTTC
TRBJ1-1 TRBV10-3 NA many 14 CAISEGGGNTEAFF TGTGCCATCAGTGAGGGGGGAGGAAACACTGAAGCTTTCTTT
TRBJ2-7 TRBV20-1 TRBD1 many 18 CSARDRDRGPIPAYEQYF TGCAGTGCTAGAGACCGGGACAGGGGGCCCATCCCCGCCTACGAGCAGTACTTC
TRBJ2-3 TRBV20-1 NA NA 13 CSANGGSTDTQYF TGCAGTGCTAATGGGGGAAGCACAGATACGCAGTATTTT
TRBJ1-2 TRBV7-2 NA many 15 CASSLRRASNYGYTF TGTGCCAGCAGCTTAAGGAGGGCATCTAACTATGGCTACACCTTC
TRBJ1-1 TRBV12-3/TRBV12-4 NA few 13 CASSFKTNTEAFF TGTGCCAGCAGTTTCAAAACCAACACTGAAGCTTTCTTT
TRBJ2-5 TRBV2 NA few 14 CASSVDRAVETQYF TGTGCCAGCAGCGTCGATAGGGCGGTCGAGACCCAGTACTTC
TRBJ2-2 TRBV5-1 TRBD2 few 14 CASTLDSGTGELFF TGCGCCAGCACCCTGGATAGCGGGACCGGGGAGCTGTTTTTT
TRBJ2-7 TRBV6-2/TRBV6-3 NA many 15 CASSLFGTEFYEQYF TGTGCCAGCAGCCTCTTCGGGACGGAATTTTACGAGCAGTACTTC
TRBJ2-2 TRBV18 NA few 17 CASSPPGSGLGTGELFF TGTGCCAGCTCACCGCCAGGGAGTGGACTTGGCACCGGGGAGCTGTTTTTT
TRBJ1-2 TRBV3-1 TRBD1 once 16 CASSQVSGTGALGYTF TGTGCCAGCAGCCAAGTTTCCGGGACAGGGGCCTTGGGCTACACCTTC
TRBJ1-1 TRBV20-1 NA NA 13 CSAQAGGNTEAFF TGCAGTGCCCAGGCGGGGGGGAACACTGAAGCTTTCTTT
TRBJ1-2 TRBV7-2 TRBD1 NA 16 CASSAGGQGTSYGYTF TGTGCCAGCAGCGCGGGTGGACAGGGGACCTCCTATGGCTACACCTTC
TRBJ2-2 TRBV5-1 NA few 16 CASSFWDITNTGELFF TGCGCCAGCAGCTTTTGGGACATCACGAACACCGGGGAGCTGTTTTTT
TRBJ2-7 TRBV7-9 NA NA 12 CASTQGPGEQYF TGTGCCAGCACTCAAGGTCCGGGAGAGCAGTACTTC
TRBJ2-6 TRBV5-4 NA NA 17 CASSASGTISGANVLTF TGTGCCAGCAGCGCTTCCGGGACAATCTCTGGGGCCAACGTCCTGACTTTC
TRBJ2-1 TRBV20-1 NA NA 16 CSARDWGAESYNEQFF TGCAGTGCTAGAGATTGGGGCGCTGAATCCTACAATGAGCAGTTCTTC
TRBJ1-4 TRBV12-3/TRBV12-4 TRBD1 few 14 CASSFRDRNEKLFF TGTGCCAGCAGTTTCCGGGACAGGAACGAAAAACTGTTTTTT
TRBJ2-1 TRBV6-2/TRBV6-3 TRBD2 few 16 CASSPPVSGIVNEQFF TGTGCCAGCAGCCCCCCTGTAAGCGGGATAGTAAATGAGCAGTTCTTC
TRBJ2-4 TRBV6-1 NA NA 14 CASNSVGAKNIQYF TGTGCCAGCAACTCGGTAGGGGCCAAAAACATTCAGTACTTC
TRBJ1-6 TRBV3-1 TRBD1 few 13 CASSQGTGSPLHF TGTGCCAGCAGCCAAGGGACAGGGTCACCCCTCCACTTT
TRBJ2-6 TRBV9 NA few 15 CASSVGGSGANVLTF TGTGCCAGCAGCGTAGGTGGCTCTGGGGCCAACGTCCTGACTTTC
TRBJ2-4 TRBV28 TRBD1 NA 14 CASSPTGLKNIQYF TGTGCCAGCAGCCCGACAGGGCTCAAAAACATTCAGTACTTC
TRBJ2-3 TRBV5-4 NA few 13 CASSLLGDREQYF TGTGCCAGCAGCTTGTTGGGGGATCGGGAGCAGTATTTT
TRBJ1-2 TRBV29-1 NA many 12 CSVDHRNYGYTF TGCAGCGTTGATCACAGGAACTATGGCTACACCTTC
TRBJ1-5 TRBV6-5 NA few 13 CASSFGGSQPQHF TGTGCCAGCAGTTTTGGTGGGAGTCAGCCCCAGCATTTT
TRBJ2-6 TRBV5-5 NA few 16 CASSSRQVSGANVLTF TGTGCCAGCAGCTCGAGACAGGTATCTGGGGCCAACGTCCTGACTTTC
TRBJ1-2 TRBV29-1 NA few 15 CSVDSMGRQYYGYTF TGCAGCGTTGATTCTATGGGCCGGCAGTACTATGGCTACACCTTC
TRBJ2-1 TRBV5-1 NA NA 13 CASSRRDPGLQFF TGCGCCAGCAGCCGGAGGGACCCGGGACTTCAATTCTTC